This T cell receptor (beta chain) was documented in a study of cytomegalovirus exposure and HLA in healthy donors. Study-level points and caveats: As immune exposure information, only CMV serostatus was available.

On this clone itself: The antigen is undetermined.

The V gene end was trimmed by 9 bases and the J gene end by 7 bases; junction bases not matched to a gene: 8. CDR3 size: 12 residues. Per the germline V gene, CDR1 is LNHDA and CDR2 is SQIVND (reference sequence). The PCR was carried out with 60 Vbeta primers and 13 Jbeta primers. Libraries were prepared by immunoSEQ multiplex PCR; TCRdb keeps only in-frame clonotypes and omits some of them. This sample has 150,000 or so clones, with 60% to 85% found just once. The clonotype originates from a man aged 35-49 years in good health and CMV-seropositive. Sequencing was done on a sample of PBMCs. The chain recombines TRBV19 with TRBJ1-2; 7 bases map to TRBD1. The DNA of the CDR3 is TGTGCCAGCCGGACAGGTGTCATTGGCTACACCTTC. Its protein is CASRTGVIGYTF.